This T cell receptor (beta chain) comes out of a study of blood T cell repertoires in COVID-19. Study-wide background: Both acute and convalescent COVID-19 samples were obtained from the United States, Italy and Spain. T cells, B-cell-depleted T cells, or PBMCs supplied cDNA or gDNA.

As originally analysed: By means of reference gene primer amplification, nucleated cell counts were estimated. The method was immunoSEQ multiplex PCR; TCRdb's version includes in-frame clones alone and lacks a portion of them. That table supplies the V and J calls and clone size; D and trimming were determined from the DNA. This table holds over 150,000 clones, around 89% found once. The V gene's germline CDR1 is MNHEY and CDR2 SVGEGT. The V end was cut by 2 bases, the J end by 4 bases, with 14 bases between. CDR3 length equals 15 residues. Sequencing was performed on peripheral blood. The chain has TRBV6-2 or TRBV6-3 and TRBJ1-2; D not certain. This TCR came from a man aged 45-65 years who had recovered from COVID-19. Here the CDR3 DNA reads TGTGCCAGCAGTTACGATGAGGAGGTGATCTATGGCTACACCTTC. It yields the protein CASSYDEEVIYGYTF.